This TCR beta chain is from a study of blood T cells in healthy people across ages. With respect to this clonotype: As yet, its antigen is unknown. Sequence at one end of the junction differs from germline and may be a read error.

General study findings and limits: Those diversity estimates obtained from one million T cells were thought to be underestimates.

Through a sample-barcoded 5' primer and a J-beta primer mix, a second PCR was run for roughly 7 to 12 cycles. Every molecule of cDNA carried a tag from a template-switch adaptor with 12 random nucleotides. One entry per CDR3 protein results from TCRdb running MiXCR on the 5' RACE reads. The repertoire includes 1.5 million to 2 million distinct CDR3 sequences, roughly 52% of them detected once, and approximately 2% sits in the top ten. The sequence derives from a woman between 35 and 50 years old in good health. The specimen was blood.

The CDR3: CACSLSASGGHYEQYF. The CDR3 DNA follows: TGTGCCTGCAGTTTGAGTGCTAGCGGGGGGCACTACGAGCAGTACTTC. The chain recombines TRBV27 with TRBJ2-7; TRBD2 aligns across 11 bases. CDR1 MNHEY and CDR2 SMNVEV come from the germline V gene (reference sequence). The CDR3 is made up of 16 amino acids.